The rows below give T cell receptor beta chains drawn from one sample of a study of shared clonotypes between healthy human individuals. Libraries were prepared by immunoSEQ multiplex PCR; TCRdb keeps only in-frame clonotypes and omits some of them. This table has some 2,000,000 clones, less than 95% appearing once. Sequencing was carried out using naive CD8+ T cells sorted from blood. Receptor source: a man between 18 and 29 years old in good health. Each CDR3 is given without its conserved first and last residue.

J: TRBJ2-5
V: TRBV6-6
CDR3: ASSYQTGGIQY

J: TRBJ1-5
V: TRBV5-8
CDR3: ASPGVGNQPQH

J: TRBJ1-6
V: TRBV27
CDR3: ASSTGTGIGNSPLH

J: TRBJ2-7
V: TRBV19
CDR3: ASSLAGAHEQY

J: TRBJ2-5
V: TRBV30
CDR3: AWSVLGLGETQY

J: TRBJ1-2
V: TRBV11-2
CDR3: ASSNSDYGYT

J: TRBJ2-1
V: TRBV11-2
CDR3: ASSFKGWHEQF

J: TRBJ1-1
V: TRBV6-5
CDR3: ASSYYPGAEAF

J: TRBJ2-7
V: TRBV5-5
CDR3: ASSLLPGTGISYEQY

J: TRBJ1-2
V: TRBV13
CDR3: ASSLGSDSYGYT

J: TRBJ2-1
V: TRBV5-1
CDR3: ASSLAEALNNEQF

J: TRBJ2-7
V: TRBV7-2
CDR3: ASSFFRAEPLYEQY

J: TRBJ1-1
V: TRBV6-1
CDR3: ASSEAGAYTEAF

J: TRBJ1-2
V: TRBV6-5
CDR3: ASSPATGYGYT

J: TRBJ2-1
V: TRBV28
CDR3: ASSPTWGTSPDEQF

J: TRBJ2-2
V: TRBV29-1
CDR3: SGGLAGDANTGELF

J: TRBJ2-7
V: TRBV7-2
CDR3: ASSLSGLAGTIYEQY

J: TRBJ1-4
V: TRBV27
CDR3: ASSFGSGAGEKLF

J: TRBJ1-1
V: TRBV6-5
CDR3: ASSYGELLTEAF

J: TRBJ2-7
V: TRBV10-1
CDR3: ASNDRYEQY

J: TRBJ2-3
V: TRBV7-9
CDR3: ASSLVTGTLGADTQY

J: TRBJ2-2
V: TRBV9
CDR3: ASSVASTGELF

J: TRBJ1-1
V: TRBV18
CDR3: ASSRNTLNLDTEAF

J: TRBJ2-5
V: TRBV9
CDR3: ASSSPNQETQY

J: TRBJ2-7
V: TRBV28
CDR3: ASSLAVGSYEQY

J: TRBJ2-7
V: TRBV15
CDR3: ATSSVGQGYEQY

J: TRBJ2-5
V: TRBV27
CDR3: ASKTSGGLQETQY

J: TRBJ1-5
V: TRBV6-1
CDR3: ASSDREGDTQPQH

J: TRBJ2-7
V: TRBV5-6
CDR3: ASSLWDRETYEQY

J: TRBJ2-1
V: TRBV5-4
CDR3: ASSAGTESYNEQF

J: TRBJ2-7
V: TRBV27
CDR3: ASSFGTGHYEQY